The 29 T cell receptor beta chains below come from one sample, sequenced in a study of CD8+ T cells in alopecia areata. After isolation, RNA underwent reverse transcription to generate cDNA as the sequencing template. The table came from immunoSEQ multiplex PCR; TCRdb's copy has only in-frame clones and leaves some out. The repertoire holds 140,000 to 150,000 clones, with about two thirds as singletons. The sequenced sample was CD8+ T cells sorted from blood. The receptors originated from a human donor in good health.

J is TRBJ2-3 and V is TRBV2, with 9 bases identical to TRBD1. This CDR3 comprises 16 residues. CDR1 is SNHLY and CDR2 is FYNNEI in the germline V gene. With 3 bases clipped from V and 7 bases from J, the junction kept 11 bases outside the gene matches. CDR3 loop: CASSERGDRVSNTQYF. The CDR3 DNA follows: TGTGCCAGCAGTGAGAGAGGGGACAGGGTGTCCAATACGCAGTATTTT.

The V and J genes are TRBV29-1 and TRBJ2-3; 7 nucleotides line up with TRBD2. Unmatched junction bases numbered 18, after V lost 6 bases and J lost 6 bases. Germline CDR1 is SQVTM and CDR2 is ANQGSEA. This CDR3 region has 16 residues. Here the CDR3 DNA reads TGCAGCGTGGGCGCGGGAGAACAGGTTGTAAGGGATACGCAGTATTTT. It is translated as CSVGAGEQVVRDTQYF.

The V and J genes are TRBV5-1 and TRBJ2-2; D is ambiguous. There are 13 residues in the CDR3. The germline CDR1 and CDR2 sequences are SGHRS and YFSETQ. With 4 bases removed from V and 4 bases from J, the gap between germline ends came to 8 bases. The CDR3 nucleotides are TGCGCCAGCAGCACCCGGCCCACCGGGGAGCTGTTTTTT. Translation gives CASSTRPTGELFF.

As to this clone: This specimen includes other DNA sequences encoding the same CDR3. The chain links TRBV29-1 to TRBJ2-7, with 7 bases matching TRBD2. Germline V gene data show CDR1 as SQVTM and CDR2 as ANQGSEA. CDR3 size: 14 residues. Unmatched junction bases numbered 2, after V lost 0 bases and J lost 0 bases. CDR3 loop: CSVEDTSASYEQYF. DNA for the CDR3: TGCAGCGTTGAAGACACTAGCGCCTCCTACGAGCAGTACTTC.

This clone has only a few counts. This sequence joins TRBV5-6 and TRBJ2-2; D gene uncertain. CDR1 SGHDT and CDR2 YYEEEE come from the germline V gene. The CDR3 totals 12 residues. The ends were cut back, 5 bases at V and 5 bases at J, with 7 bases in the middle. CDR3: CASRTLTGELFF. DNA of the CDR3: TGTGCCAGCAGAACACTGACCGGGGAGCTGTTTTTT.

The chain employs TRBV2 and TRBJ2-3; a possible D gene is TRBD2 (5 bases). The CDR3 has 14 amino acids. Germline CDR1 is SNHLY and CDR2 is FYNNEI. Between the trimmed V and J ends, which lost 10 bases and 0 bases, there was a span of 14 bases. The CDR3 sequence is CANAEGTSTDTQYF. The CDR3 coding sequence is TGTGCCAACGCTGAGGGCACGAGCACAGATACGCAGTATTTT.

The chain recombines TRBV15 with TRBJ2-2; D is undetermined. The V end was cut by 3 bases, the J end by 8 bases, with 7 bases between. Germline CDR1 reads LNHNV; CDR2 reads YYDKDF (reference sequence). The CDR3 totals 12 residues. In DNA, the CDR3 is TGTGCCACCAGCAGGACGTTAGGGGAGCTGTTTTTT. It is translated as CATSRTLGELFF.

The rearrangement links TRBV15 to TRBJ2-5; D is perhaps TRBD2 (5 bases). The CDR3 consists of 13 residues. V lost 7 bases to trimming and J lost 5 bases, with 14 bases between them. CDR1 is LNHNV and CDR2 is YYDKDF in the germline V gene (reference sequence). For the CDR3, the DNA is TGTGCCACCACCCCAGAACTAGTGGAGACCCAGTACTTC. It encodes CATTPELVETQYF.

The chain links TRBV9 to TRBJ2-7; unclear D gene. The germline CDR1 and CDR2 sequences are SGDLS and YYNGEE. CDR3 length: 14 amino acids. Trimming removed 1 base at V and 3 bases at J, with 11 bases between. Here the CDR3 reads CASSVSPSFYEQYF. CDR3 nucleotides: TGTGCCAGCAGCGTAAGTCCCTCATTCTACGAGCAGTACTTC.

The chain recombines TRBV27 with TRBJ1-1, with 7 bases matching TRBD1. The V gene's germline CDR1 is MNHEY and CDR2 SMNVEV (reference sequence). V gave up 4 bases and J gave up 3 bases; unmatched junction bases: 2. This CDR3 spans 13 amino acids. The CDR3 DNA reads TGTGCCAGCAGTTATACAGGGGACACTGAAGCTTTCTTT. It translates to CASSYTGDTEAFF.

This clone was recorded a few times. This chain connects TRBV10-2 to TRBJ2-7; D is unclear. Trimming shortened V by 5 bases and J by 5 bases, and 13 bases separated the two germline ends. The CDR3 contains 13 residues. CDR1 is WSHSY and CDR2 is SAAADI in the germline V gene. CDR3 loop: CASSRLLGDEQYF. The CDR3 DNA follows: TGCGCCAGCAGTCGATTACTTGGCGACGAGCAGTACTTC.

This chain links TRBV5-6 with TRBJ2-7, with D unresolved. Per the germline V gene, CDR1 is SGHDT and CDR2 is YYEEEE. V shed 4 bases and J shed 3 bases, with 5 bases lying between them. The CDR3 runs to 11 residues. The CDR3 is CASSAYYEQYF. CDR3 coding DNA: TGTGCCAGCAGCGCCTACTACGAGCAGTACTTC.

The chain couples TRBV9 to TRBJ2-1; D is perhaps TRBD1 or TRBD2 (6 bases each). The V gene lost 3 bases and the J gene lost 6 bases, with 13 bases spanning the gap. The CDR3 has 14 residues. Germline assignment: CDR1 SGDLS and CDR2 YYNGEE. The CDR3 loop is CASSGGGTFNEQFF. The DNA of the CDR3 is TGTGCCAGCAGCGGAGGGGGGACTTTCAATGAGCAGTTCTTC.

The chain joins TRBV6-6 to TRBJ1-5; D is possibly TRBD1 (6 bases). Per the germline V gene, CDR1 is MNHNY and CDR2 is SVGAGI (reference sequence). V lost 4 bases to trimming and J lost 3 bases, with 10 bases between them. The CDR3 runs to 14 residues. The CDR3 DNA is TGTGCCAGCAGTTTCGGACAGTACAATCAGCCCCAGCATTTT. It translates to CASSFGQYNQPQHF.

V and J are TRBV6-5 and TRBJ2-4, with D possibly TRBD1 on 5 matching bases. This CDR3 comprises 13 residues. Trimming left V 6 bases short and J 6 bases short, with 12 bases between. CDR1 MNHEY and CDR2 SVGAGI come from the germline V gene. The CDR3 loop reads CASRPTASNIQYF. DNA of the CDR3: TGTGCCAGCAGGCCGACAGCGTCAAACATTCAGTACTTC.

The CDR3 bases are TGTGCCAGCAGCCCAGGGGGAGGTCGTACCAATGAGCAGTTCTTC. Amino acids: CASSPGGGRTNEQFF. This chain uses TRBV7-9 with TRBJ2-1; D is perhaps TRBD1 (7 bases). The CDR3 loop spans 15 amino acids. In germline, CDR1 is SEHNR, CDR2 FQNEAQ (reference sequence). Trimming pared 5 bases from V and 6 bases from J, leaving 17 bases between.

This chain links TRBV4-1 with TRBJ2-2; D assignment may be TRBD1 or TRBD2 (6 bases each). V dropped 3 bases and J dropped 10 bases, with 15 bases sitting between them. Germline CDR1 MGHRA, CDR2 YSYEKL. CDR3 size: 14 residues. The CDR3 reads CASSHGRGPVELFF. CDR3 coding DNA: TGCGCCAGCAGCCATGGACGGGGGCCGGTGGAGCTGTTTTTT.

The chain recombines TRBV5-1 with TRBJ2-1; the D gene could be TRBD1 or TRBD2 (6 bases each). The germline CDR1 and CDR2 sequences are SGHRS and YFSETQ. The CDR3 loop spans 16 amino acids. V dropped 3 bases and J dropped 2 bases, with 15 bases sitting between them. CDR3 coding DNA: TGCGCCAGCAGCTCCCGTAGGGGGGATACCTACAATGAGCAGTTCTTC. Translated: CASSSRRGDTYNEQFF.

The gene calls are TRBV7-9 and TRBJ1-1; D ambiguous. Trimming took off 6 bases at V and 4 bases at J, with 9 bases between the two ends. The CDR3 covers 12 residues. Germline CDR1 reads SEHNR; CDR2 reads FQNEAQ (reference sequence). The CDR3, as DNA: TGTGCCAGCAGGGCGTGGGGCACTGAAGCTTTCTTT. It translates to CASRAWGTEAFF.

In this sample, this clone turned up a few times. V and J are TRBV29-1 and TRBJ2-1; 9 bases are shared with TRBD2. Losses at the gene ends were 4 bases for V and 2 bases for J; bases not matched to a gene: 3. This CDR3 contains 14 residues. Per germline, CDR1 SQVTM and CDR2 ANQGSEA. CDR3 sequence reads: CSVVGLATYNEQFF. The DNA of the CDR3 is TGCAGCGTTGTCGGACTAGCGACCTACAATGAGCAGTTCTTC.

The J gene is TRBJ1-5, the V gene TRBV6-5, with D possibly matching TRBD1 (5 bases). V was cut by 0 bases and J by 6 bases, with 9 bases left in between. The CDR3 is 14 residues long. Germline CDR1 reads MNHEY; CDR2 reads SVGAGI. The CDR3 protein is CASSYSQGSQPQHF. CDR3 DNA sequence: TGTGCCAGCAGTTACTCCCAGGGCAGTCAGCCCCAGCATTTT.

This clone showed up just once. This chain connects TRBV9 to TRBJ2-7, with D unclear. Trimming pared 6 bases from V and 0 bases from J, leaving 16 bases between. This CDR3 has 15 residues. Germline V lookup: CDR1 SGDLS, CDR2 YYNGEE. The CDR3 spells CASTPDGHSSYEQYF. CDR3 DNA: TGTGCCAGCACCCCGGACGGCCACAGCTCCTACGAGCAGTACTTC.

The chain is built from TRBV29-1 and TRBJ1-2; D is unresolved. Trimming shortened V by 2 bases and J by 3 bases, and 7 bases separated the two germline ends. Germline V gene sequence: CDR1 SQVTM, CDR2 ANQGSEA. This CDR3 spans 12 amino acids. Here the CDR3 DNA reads TGCAGCGTTGAAACCAGGCACTATGGCTACACCTTC. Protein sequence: CSVETRHYGYTF.

The CDR3 DNA reads as TGTGCCAGCAGCCAATCACAGGGAGCCGGGGAGCTGTTTTTT. Translating gives CASSQSQGAGELFF. This chain connects TRBV4-2 to TRBJ2-2; tentatively, D is TRBD1 (6 bases). The CDR3 sequence is 14 residues long. The V end was cut by 2 bases, the J end by 6 bases, with 10 bases between. The germline V gene encodes CDR1 LGHNA and CDR2 YNFKEQ.

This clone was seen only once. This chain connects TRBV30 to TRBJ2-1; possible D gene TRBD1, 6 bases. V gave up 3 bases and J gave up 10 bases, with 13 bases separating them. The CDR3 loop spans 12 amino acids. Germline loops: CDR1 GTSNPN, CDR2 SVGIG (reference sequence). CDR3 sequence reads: CAWSQGGPEQFF. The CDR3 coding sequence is TGTGCCTGGAGCCAAGGGGGTCCGGAGCAGTTCTTC.

The CDR3 region is CASSLGAQQFF. The CDR3, as DNA: TGCGCCAGCAGCTTGGGAGCTCAGCAGTTCTTC. The chain links TRBV5-1 to TRBJ2-1; D ambiguous. Germline CDR1 and CDR2: SGHRS and YFSETQ. The germline V and J ends were trimmed by 0 bases and 11 bases, with 6 bases remaining between them. The length of the CDR3 is 11 residues. The full variable domain, completed using reference TRBV5-1 and TRBJ2-1, is KAGVTQTPRYLIKTRGQQVTLSCSPISGHRSVSWYQQTPGQGLQFLFEYFSETQRNKGNFPGRFSGRQFSNSRSEMNVSTLELGDSALYLCASSLGAQQFFGPGTRLTVL.

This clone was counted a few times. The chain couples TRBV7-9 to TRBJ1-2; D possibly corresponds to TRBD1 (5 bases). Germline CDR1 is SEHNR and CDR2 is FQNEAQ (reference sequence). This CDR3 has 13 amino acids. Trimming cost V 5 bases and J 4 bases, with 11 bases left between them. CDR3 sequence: CASSGGRLYGYTF. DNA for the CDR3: TGTGCCAGCAGCGGGGGACGGCTCTATGGCTACACCTTC.

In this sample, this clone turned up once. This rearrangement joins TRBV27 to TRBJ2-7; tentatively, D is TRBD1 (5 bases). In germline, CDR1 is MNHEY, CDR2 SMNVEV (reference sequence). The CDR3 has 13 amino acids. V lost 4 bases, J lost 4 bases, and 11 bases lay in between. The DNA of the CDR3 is TGTGCCAGCAGTTCTAAAGGGGTGTACGAGCAGTACTTC. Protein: CASSSKGVYEQYF.

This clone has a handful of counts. The CDR3 region has the DNA TGCGCCAGCAGCTTGGCCCAGACAAGTAGTAGGGTGGGCGGCTACACCTTC. Translated: CASSLAQTSSRVGGYTF. The chain carries TRBV5-1 and TRBJ1-2; D not resolved. The CDR3 runs to 17 residues. The germline V and J ends were trimmed by 0 bases and 8 bases, with 23 bases remaining between them. Per germline, CDR1 SGHRS and CDR2 YFSETQ. Combining the CDR3 with reference TRBV5-1 and TRBJ1-2 gives the whole variable domain KAGVTQTPRYLIKTRGQQVTLSCSPISGHRSVSWYQQTPGQGLQFLFEYFSETQRNKGNFPGRFSGRQFSNSRSEMNVSTLELGDSALYLCASSLAQTSSRVGGYTFGSGTRLTVV.